This T cell receptor beta chain originates from a study of T cells in Graves' hyperthyroidism and ophthalmopathy. Findings and limits, study-wide: A 13 V-J model separated ophthalmopathy from stable hyperthyroidism.

From germline, CDR1 is SGHTA and CDR2 FQGNSA. The V gene lost 2 bases and the J gene lost 3 bases, with 11 bases spanning the gap. The CDR3 runs 14 residues. Uncontrolled infection, other autoimmune disease, pregnancy or lactation disqualified patients from enrolment. Clinical symptoms, serum thyroxine and TRAb, thyroid ultrasound and orbital computed tomography together formed the diagnostic basis. The investigators amplified TCR beta CDR3 regions from RNA transcripts. The HTBI primer set was used in a first-round RT-PCR of the TCR CDR3. TCRdb processed the multiplex PCR reads anew with MiXCR; each CDR3 protein has one entry. This table has about 510,000 distinct CDR3 sequences, approximately 48% appearing once. This clonotype was recorded many times. Its antigen is still unknown.

The clonotype was recovered from an adult woman with Graves' disease, either hyperthyroidism or ophthalmopathy (not recorded which). The sample taken for sequencing was peripheral blood or thyroid tissue (not recorded which). The chain couples TRBV7-2 to TRBJ2-7; D unclear. CDR3 in DNA: TGTGCCAGCAGCTTACAAGCGTCCCTCTACGAGCAGTACTTC. It codes for CASSLQASLYEQYF.